These 7 T cell receptor beta chains were all obtained from the same sample, sequenced in a study of tissue T cells after allogeneic stem cell transplantation. The data were produced by immunoSEQ multiplex PCR, yet TCRdb's version contains in-frame clones alone and is incomplete. Of about 2,800 clones listed, around 60% were seen once; the top ten hold approximately 24%. Enrolled prospectively were adult allogeneic hematopoietic cell transplant recipients whose graft-versus-host disease was steroid-refractory. The sample in question was duodenal tissue, obtained at autopsy. Receptor source: a male patient older than 55 with steroid-refractory graft-versus-host disease after an allogeneic stem cell transplant. Some T cells here may be from the graft donor.

The chain uses TRBV13 and TRBJ1-5, with D uncertain. The CDR3 is 14 amino acids. The germline V and J ends were trimmed by 0 bases and 6 bases, with 9 bases remaining between them. Germline-derived CDR1 and CDR2 are PRHDT and FYEKMQ (reference sequence). The chain's CDR3 is CASSLGALPQPQHF. In DNA form, the CDR3 reads TGTGCCAGCAGCTTAGGCGCCCTGCCTCAGCCCCAGCATTTT.

The CDR3 sequence: CASSSYRGSGQETQYF. The CDR3, as DNA: TGTGCCAGCAGCTCTTACAGGGGATCGGGCCAAGAGACCCAGTACTTC. This chain connects TRBV3-1 (or the pseudogene TRBV3-2) to TRBJ2-5; TRBD1 matches 7 bases. Germline trimming cut 5 bases from V and 1 base from J; bases unmatched to any gene: 10. CDR1 and CDR2 (germline): LGHDT, YNNKEL (reference sequence). The CDR3 covers 16 residues.

The chain links TRBV7-2 to TRBJ1-1; D call uncertain. There are 12 residues in the CDR3. Trimming stripped 0 bases from V and 6 bases from J, with 5 bases between. Germline CDR1 SGHTA, CDR2 FQGNSA. The CDR3 coding sequence is TGTGCCAGCAGCTTAGCCCGGGCTGAAGCTTTCTTT. It specifies CASSLARAEAFF.

The chain has TRBV5-4 and TRBJ2-6; no clear D. This CDR3 contains 14 residues. V was clipped by 5 bases and J by 3 bases, with 9 bases between them. Per the germline V gene, CDR1 is SGHNT and CDR2 is YYREEE (reference sequence). The CDR3 reads CASRSLSGANVLTF. DNA for the CDR3: TGTGCCAGCAGGTCGCTAAGTGGGGCCAACGTCCTGACTTTC.

Only a few counts were recorded for this clone. V gene TRBV27 combines with J gene TRBJ1-5; D is possibly TRBD1 (6 bases). There are 15 residues in the CDR3. Germline V gene data show CDR1 as MNHEY and CDR2 as SMNVEV (reference sequence). V shed 3 bases and J shed 7 bases, with 16 bases lying between them. CDR3 nucleotides: TGTGCCAGCAGTTTGAAGCCGCAGGGGACCCAGCCCCAGCATTTT. It encodes CASSLKPQGTQPQHF.

By frequency in the sample, this clone is large. The chain recombines TRBV6-6 with TRBJ1-2, with no clear D. CDR1 MNHNY and CDR2 SVGAGI come from the germline V gene (reference sequence). CDR3 length equals 17 residues. V gave up 5 bases and J gave up 3 bases, with 22 bases separating them. DNA of the CDR3: TGTGCCAGCAGTCCCGGGAGGCTTACCTCTTTTTACTATGGCTACACCTTC. This sequence encodes CASSPGRLTSFYYGYTF.

The CDR3 region has the DNA TGTGCCAGTAGTTCAGACCCGTCCCCCGGGGAGCTGTTTTTT. Its protein product is CASSSDPSPGELFF. The genes are TRBV19 and TRBJ2-2, with D unresolved. Trimming stripped 5 bases from V and 6 bases from J, with 13 bases between. Germline V gene data show CDR1 as LNHDA and CDR2 as SQIVND (reference sequence). This CDR3 has 14 amino acids.